The 7 T cell receptor beta chains below come from one sample, sequenced in a study of persistence of HIV-infected CD4 T cells. Cells were stimulated with overlapping HIV-1 Gag 15-mer peptides. CD40L/CD69 double-negative CD45RO-high memory CD4+ T cells were collected. No antigen is known for these receptors. This was the immunoSEQ version 4 assay in survey mode. Assay: immunoSEQ multiplex PCR; the TCRdb copy retains only in-frame clones and omits some. This sample has over 60,000 clones; 65% to 75% occur once, and the top ten carry over 1.5%. The input for sequencing was CD4+ T cells sorted from PBMCs after approximately 20-hour stimulation, taken from a patient who received antiretroviral therapy. The source of these receptors is an adult man with HIV who was CMV-seropositive.

The chain links TRBV6-5 to TRBJ1-6; 7 nucleotides align to TRBD1. After removal of 7 bases from V and 5 bases from J, the junction contained 8 bases not matched to a gene. CDR1 is MNHEY and CDR2 is SVGAGI in the germline V gene. The CDR3 totals 15 residues. CDR3 amino acids: CASTRDSLDNSPLHF. The CDR3 region has the DNA TGTGCCAGCACCCGGGACAGCCTAGATAATTCACCCCTCCACTTT.

The genes are TRBV18 and TRBJ1-6, with D uncertain. The germline gives CDR1 KGHSH, CDR2 LQKENI. The CDR3 covers 16 residues. Deletions cut 1 base from V and 5 bases from J, with 12 bases between. In DNA, the CDR3 is TGTGCCAGCTCACCACAGGGATTGGAAAATAATTCACCCCTCCACTTT. It translates to CASSPQGLENNSPLHF.

The chain links TRBV3-1 (or the pseudogene TRBV3-2) to TRBJ1-2, with D possibly being TRBD1 (5 bases). Germline V lookup: CDR1 LGHDT, CDR2 YNNKEL (reference sequence). Trimming removed 2 bases from V and 6 bases from J, with 10 bases in between. The CDR3 loop spans 13 amino acids. CDR3 amino acids: CASSQLGHNGYTF. In DNA form, the CDR3 reads TGTGCCAGCAGCCAACTGGGGCACAATGGCTACACCTTC.

There are a few counts of this clone. The genes are TRBV7-9 and TRBJ2-1; D might be TRBD1 or TRBD2, each matching 5 bases. V shed 5 bases and J shed 7 bases, with 24 bases lying between them. Germline CDR1 is SEHNR and CDR2 is FQNEAQ (reference sequence). The CDR3 is 17 residues long. This CDR3 is CASSPRLRTGLNNEQFF. The CDR3 nucleotides read TGTGCCAGCAGCCCTAGACTGAGGACGGGGCTCAATAATGAGCAGTTCTTC.

This clone was seen a few times. This chain connects TRBV27 to TRBJ1-2; no reliable D call. Germline V gene lookup returns CDR1 MNHEY and CDR2 SMNVEV (reference sequence). This CDR3 has 13 residues. The V end lost 5 bases, the J end lost 7 bases, and 14 bases lay between the germline ends. CDR3 DNA sequence: TGTGCCAGCAGTCTCGATTACCTCGGTGGCTACACCTTC. Its protein product is CASSLDYLGGYTF.

The rearrangement joins TRBV9 to TRBJ2-1; TRBD2 is a possible D gene (5 bases). The ends were cut back, 0 bases at V and 1 base at J, with 11 bases in the middle. Germline values: CDR1 SGDLS, CDR2 YYNGEE. The CDR3 is made up of 16 amino acids. The DNA of the CDR3 is TGTGCCAGCAGCGTAGACCAGCGGTCATCCTACAATGAGCAGTTCTTC. As protein: CASSVDQRSSYNEQFF.

This clone appeared a single time. The chain recombines TRBV9 with TRBJ2-1; D remains unclear. Between the trimmed V and J ends, which lost 1 base and 7 bases, there was a span of 3 bases. Germline V gene sequence: CDR1 SGDLS, CDR2 YYNGEE. The CDR3 length is 11 residues. The CDR3 here is CASSVKNEQFF. DNA for the CDR3: TGTGCCAGCAGCGTAAAAAATGAGCAGTTCTTC.